The rows below give T cell receptor beta chains drawn from one sample of a study of T-cell memory formation after mild COVID-19. TCRdb analysed the 5' RACE reads with MiXCR anew, one entry per CDR3 protein. The profile shows about 200,000 distinct CDR3 sequences, 9.5% of them singletons. The material sequenced was PBMCs or a T cell subset sorted from them (not recorded which). The source is a man between 18 and 29 years old who had mild COVID-19 (a few samples of this study predate the infection). Cell type and time point are not known. Each CDR3 is given with its conserved first and last residue. Each record gives: V gene, clone size, J gene, D gene, CDR3 length, CDR3 protein, CDR3 DNA. The D gene is left open where the match is weak. Size tells how often a clone was seen (once, few, many) or the class of an expanded clone, and some rows leave it out.

TRBV7-2	few	TRBJ2-7	-	13	CASSAGGHFEQYF	TGTGCCAGCAGTGCCGGGGGGCATTTCGAGCAGTACTTC
TRBV5-1	-	TRBJ2-3	TRBD2	16	CASSLESGGRSDTQYF	TGCGCCAGCAGCTTGGAAAGCGGGGGGCGATCAGATACGCAGTATTTT
TRBV7-2	-	TRBJ1-5	-	14	CASSSDRTVQPQHF	TGTGCCAGCAGCTCAGACAGAACCGTTCAGCCCCAGCATTTT
TRBV2	-	TRBJ2-3	-	16	CASSDSPLTKGDTQYF	TGTGCCAGCAGTGACTCCCCCCTCACTAAGGGGGATACGCAGTATTTT
TRBV10-3	few	TRBJ1-1	-	11	CAVRENTEAFF	TGTGCCGTCCGGGAGAACACTGAAGCTTTCTTT
TRBV6-5	few	TRBJ1-1	-	13	CASSYSRDTEAFF	TGTGCCAGCAGTTACTCTCGGGACACTGAAGCTTTCTTT
TRBV27	-	TRBJ1-5	TRBD1	17	CASSLGLRGQANQPQHF	TGTGCCAGCAGTTTAGGGCTCAGGGGACAGGCCAATCAGCCCCAGCATTTT
TRBV12-3/TRBV12-4	few	TRBJ2-5	-	14	CASSFTGRQETQYF	TGTGCCAGCAGTTTTACAGGCCGGCAAGAGACCCAGTACTTC
TRBV6-2/TRBV6-3	few	TRBJ1-4	TRBD1	15	CASSYSGTGHEKLFF	TGTGCCAGCAGTTACTCCGGGACAGGGCATGAAAAACTGTTTTTT
TRBV5-1	-	TRBJ2-5	-	14	CASSPLGFGETQYF	TGCGCCAGCAGCCCCTTGGGCTTCGGGGAGACCCAGTACTTC
TRBV6-6	few	TRBJ2-7	-	16	CASSYLRRGSSYEQYF	TGTGCCAGCAGTTACCTAAGGCGGGGCAGCTCCTACGAGCAGTACTTC
TRBV2	few	TRBJ2-5	-	12	CASNLYQETQYF	TGTGCCAGCAACCTATATCAAGAGACCCAGTACTTC
TRBV2	many	TRBJ2-3	-	14	CASRGVGSTDTQYF	TGTGCCAGCAGGGGAGTCGGGAGCACAGATACGCAGTATTTT
TRBV12-3/TRBV12-4	few	TRBJ1-2	-	15	CASSQTLGTSRGYTF	TGTGCCAGCAGTCAAACCCTAGGAACGTCCCGGGGCTACACCTTC
TRBV4-3	-	TRBJ2-3	-	14	CASSRKQSTDTQYF	TGCGCCAGCAGCCGAAAACAAAGCACAGATACGCAGTATTTT
TRBV4-3	many	TRBJ2-1	-	16	CASSQGGRAYPGAQFF	TGCGCCAGCAGCCAAGGAGGCAGGGCCTACCCAGGAGCGCAGTTCTTC
TRBV5-4	few	TRBJ2-7	-	15	CASSFGQGGSHEQYF	TGTGCCAGCAGCTTCGGGCAGGGCGGTAGCCACGAGCAGTACTTC
TRBV4-2	few	TRBJ2-1	-	20	CASSQEGYRAPRGSYNEQFF	TGTGCCAGCAGCCAAGAGGGGTACCGGGCCCCTAGAGGGTCCTACAATGAGCAGTTCTTC
TRBV24-1	-	TRBJ2-2	-	11	CATSDYGELFF	TGTGCCACCAGTGATTATGGGGAGCTGTTTTTT
TRBV2	many	TRBJ2-1	TRBD1	15	CASIRPGQGNNEQFF	TGTGCCAGCATACGGCCGGGACAGGGAAACAATGAGCAGTTCTTC
TRBV10-3	-	TRBJ2-7	-	12	CASERGGGEQYF	TGTGCCTCCGAACGGGGCGGAGGCGAGCAGTACTTC
TRBV2	many	TRBJ2-3	-	15	CASSFRSHQADTQYF	TGTGCCAGCAGTTTCAGATCACACCAGGCGGATACGCAGTATTTT
TRBV5-1	few	TRBJ2-6	-	15	CASSSDSSGANVLTF	TGCGCCAGCAGCTCCGACAGCTCTGGGGCCAACGTCCTGACTTTC
TRBV7-2	-	TRBJ1-5	-	15	CASSPTGFSNQPQHF	TGTGCCAGCAGCCCCACAGGGTTTAGCAATCAGCCCCAGCATTTT
TRBV12-3/TRBV12-4	few	TRBJ1-1	-	16	CASSLAWARIRTEAFF	TGTGCCAGCAGTTTAGCGTGGGCCCGGATTAGGACTGAAGCTTTCTTT
TRBV5-1	-	TRBJ2-5	-	15	CASSPARSSQETQYF	TGCGCCAGCAGCCCCGCCCGGTCGTCTCAAGAGACCCAGTACTTC
TRBV5-1	-	TRBJ1-6	-	13	CASSLFEGSPLHF	TGCGCCAGCAGCTTATTCGAGGGTTCACCCCTCCACTTT
TRBV18	-	TRBJ2-7	TRBD2	15	CASSPRATGGDEQYF	TGTGCCAGCTCACCACGCGCAACTGGGGGGGACGAGCAGTACTTC
TRBV6-1	many	TRBJ2-3	TRBD2	17	CASSGRLTSGELDTQYF	TGTGCCAGCAGTGGCCGTTTGACTAGCGGGGAATTAGATACGCAGTATTTT
TRBV4-1	-	TRBJ1-1	-	17	CASSQDPPPGFGTEAFF	TGCGCCAGCAGCCAAGACCCCCCCCCAGGGTTTGGCACTGAAGCTTTCTTT
TRBV29-1	few	TRBJ1-2	-	14	CSVKGTLPNYGYTF	TGCAGCGTTAAAGGGACTTTGCCTAACTATGGCTACACCTTC
TRBV20-1	-	TRBJ1-1	-	15	CSARDTDTANTEAFF	TGCAGTGCTAGAGATACCGACACGGCTAACACTGAAGCTTTCTTT
TRBV20-1	-	TRBJ2-1	-	14	CSAKFGVWGNEQFF	TGCAGTGCTAAGTTCGGGGTTTGGGGCAATGAGCAGTTCTTC
TRBV10-3	-	TRBJ1-5	-	17	CAISESSGGDSNQPQHF	TGTGCCATCAGTGAGTCGAGCGGGGGTGATAGCAATCAGCCCCAGCATTTT
TRBV9	few	TRBJ1-1	-	13	CASSVLANTEAFF	TGTGCCAGCAGCGTACTAGCTAATACTGAAGCTTTCTTT
TRBV12-3/TRBV12-4	-	TRBJ1-1	-	11	CASSPLQEAFF	TGTGCCAGCAGTCCTCTACAGGAGGCTTTCTTT
TRBV7-7	few	TRBJ2-2	-	16	CASSLGQGLNTGELFF	TGTGCCAGCAGCTTAGGGCAGGGCCTGAACACCGGGGAGCTGTTTTTT